The entry below gives a single TCR beta chain sequence along with its context. These data are taken from a study of blood T cell repertoires in COVID-19. On the study more broadly: From the United States, Italy and Spain came samples of acute and convalescent COVID-19. In each case, the material was cDNA or gDNA derived from T cells, B-cell-depleted T cells, or PBMCs.

CDR3 length: 15 residues. Germline trimming cut 4 bases from V and 6 bases from J; bases unmatched to any gene: 10. Germline assignment: CDR1 SEHNR and CDR2 FQNEAQ (reference sequence). Those enrolled in Seattle joined during active infection and were followed longitudinally afterward. TCRdb keeps only in-frame clones here, not all; method: immunoSEQ multiplex PCR. The repertoire includes approximately 150,000 clones, about 85% of them detected once, and about 2.5% sits in the top ten. This TCR was sampled from a human donor with COVID-19, enrolled during active disease. The donor label of this sample is uncertain. The chain uses TRBV7-9 and TRBJ2-7; 9 bases are a match to TRBD1. Sequenced input: peripheral blood. CDR3 in DNA: TGTGCCAGCAGCTCGATTTGGACAGGGGAGCGCGAGCAGTACTTC. Its protein is CASSSIWTGEREQYF.